The 24 T cell receptor beta chains below were found in one sample sequenced in a study of T-cell memory formation after mild COVID-19 (dated by TCRdb to the early 2020s). The library was built by means of 5' RACE. The data were produced on an Illumina NovaSeq 6000. TCRdb applied fastp at Q25 and MiXCR to the public reads, then kept only in-frame beta chains. CDR3 protein duplicates are merged, each entry listing the most common genes and DNA. The sample profile shows around 250,000 distinct CDR3 sequences; roughly 9.4% of them were found once. The ten top clones hold 20% to 25% of the sample. Sequenced: PBMCs or a T cell subset sorted from them (not recorded which). The source is a man aged 18 to 30 who had mild COVID-19 (a few samples of this study predate the infection). The sample titles of this study are shuffled in the database, so cell type and time point are left out; the donor was told from shared clones.

The rearrangement uses TRBV20-1 and TRBJ1-5; D remains ambiguous. With 0 bases removed from V and 7 bases from J, the gap between germline ends came to 7 bases. Germline lookup yields CDR1 DFQATT and CDR2 SNEGSKA (reference sequence). The CDR3 is 12 residues long. CDR3 sequence reads: CSARDLWQPQHF. The CDR3 DNA sequence: TGCAGTGCTAGAGATCTTTGGCAGCCCCAGCATTTT.

This clonotype came up a few times. The chain combines TRBV7-2 with TRBJ1-2; 7 bases fit TRBD1. Germline CDR1 reads SGHTA; CDR2 reads FQGNSA. Trimming took 4 bases from V and 5 from J; bases not matched to a gene: 16. The CDR3 is 17 residues long. CDR3 protein: CASSSLLGGRGRYGYTF. For the CDR3, the DNA is TGTGCCAGCAGCTCCCTGCTGGGGGGCAGGGGGAGGTATGGCTACACCTTC.

This clonotype turned up a few times. This chain connects TRBV7-6 to TRBJ2-1; possibly TRBD2 for D (5 bases). Germline CDR1 and CDR2: SGHVS and FNYEAQ. V lost 5 bases, J lost 0 bases, and 11 bases lay in between. This CDR3 contains 15 residues. DNA for the CDR3: TGTGCCAGCAGCCCCCAGCGGAGCTCCTACAATGAGCAGTTCTTC. Translation: CASSPQRSSYNEQFF.

This clonotype was seen many times. This chain connects TRBV5-1 to TRBJ2-2; 7 bases are a match to TRBD2. In germline, CDR1 is SGHRS, CDR2 YFSETQ. The CDR3 sequence is 14 residues long. The V and J ends lost 4 bases and 3 bases, in that order; junction bases with no gene match: 3. The CDR3 loop is CASSRGGDTGELFF. The CDR3 nucleotides are TGCGCCAGCAGCCGGGGAGGGGACACCGGGGAGCTGTTTTTT.

In this sample, this clonotype turned up many times. The CDR3 loop reads CASSKQPYPNEKLFF. CDR3 in DNA: TGTGCCAGCAGCAAGCAACCCTATCCGAATGAAAAACTGTTTTTT. V and J are TRBV7-6 and TRBJ1-4; no reliable D call. Germline V CDR1 and CDR2: SGHVS, FNYEAQ. V lost 5 bases, J lost 5 bases, and 15 bases lay in between. CDR3 length equals 15 residues.

V and J are TRBV29-1 and TRBJ1-1; TRBD1 matches at 7 bases. The CDR3 loop spans 15 amino acids. Germline trimming cut 5 bases from V and 0 bases from J; bases unmatched to any gene: 9. The germline CDR1 and CDR2 sequences are SQVTM and ANQGSEA. This chain's CDR3 is CSVRGGTALNTEAFF. Here the CDR3 DNA reads TGCAGCGTTCGGGGGGGGACAGCCTTGAACACTGAAGCTTTCTTT. The full variable domain, in which reference TRBV29-1 and TRBJ1-1 provide the parts outside the CDR3, is SAVISQKPSRDICQRGTSLTIQCQVDSQVTMMFWYRQQPGQSLTLIATANQGSEATYESGFVIDKFPISRPNLTFSTLTVSNMSPEDSSIYLCSVRGGTALNTEAFFGQGTRLTVV.

The rearrangement joins TRBV5-1 to TRBJ2-2, with D unclear. There are 15 residues in the CDR3. CDR1 and CDR2 (germline): SGHRS, YFSETQ. The V end was cut by 2 bases, the J end by 5 bases, with 13 bases between. The CDR3 DNA sequence: TGCGCCAGCAGCTTTATCTGGGATGGTACCGGGGAGCTGTTTTTT. It codes for CASSFIWDGTGELFF.

This clonotype was picked up a small number of times. The chain has TRBV6-5 and TRBJ2-7, with D unresolved. The germline gives CDR1 MNHEY, CDR2 SVGAGI. Trimming removed 6 bases from V and 3 bases from J, with 18 bases in between. The CDR3 has 15 residues. The chain's CDR3 is CASRQYTSGHYEQYF. The CDR3 bases are TGTGCCAGCAGACAGTACACCTCAGGTCACTACGAGCAGTACTTC.

This clonotype has more than one count but fewer than ten. The chain carries TRBV5-1 and TRBJ1-2; 9 bases align to TRBD1. Germline trimming cut 2 bases from V and 7 bases from J; bases unmatched to any gene: 6. The germline CDR1 and CDR2 sequences are SGHRS and YFSETQ. The CDR3 runs to 14 residues. The CDR3 sequence is CASSLRGQGIGYTF. The CDR3 nucleotides read TGCGCCAGCAGCTTACGGGGACAGGGAATTGGCTACACCTTC.

This clonotype was seen at least ten times. The chain has TRBV10-3 and TRBJ2-1, with D uncertain. The CDR3 contains 11 residues. V gave up 4 bases and J gave up 6 bases, with 4 bases separating them. Germline assignment: CDR1 ENHRY and CDR2 SYGVKD. CDR3 DNA: TGTGCCATCAGTGCCACCAATGAGCAGTTCTTC. Residues: CAISATNEQFF.

This clonotype was seen many times. The chain recombines TRBV12-3 or TRBV12-4 with TRBJ2-5; D is unclear. Trimming took off 1 base at V and 7 bases at J, with 10 bases between the two ends. This CDR3 comprises 13 residues. The CDR3 sequence: CASSLVASGTQYF. Written as DNA, the CDR3 is TGTGCCAGCAGTTTAGTGGCCTCCGGGACCCAGTACTTC.

CDR3 nucleotide sequence: TGCAGTGCTAGTAGCCTGGAGACCCAGTACTTC. It translates to CSASSLETQYF. The J gene is TRBJ2-5, the V gene TRBV20-1; D uncertain. CDR3 length: 11 amino acids. V lost 3 bases, J lost 5 bases, and 7 bases lay in between. Germline V gene lookup returns CDR1 DFQATT and CDR2 SNEGSKA (reference sequence).

The V call is TRBV4-1, the J call TRBJ1-5, with D possibly being TRBD1 (5 bases). V lost 1 base and J lost 4, with 11 bases in between. Germline-derived CDR1 and CDR2 are MGHRA and YSYEKL. The CDR3 loop spans 15 amino acids. CDR3 residues: CASSQGDRPNQPQHF. CDR3 DNA sequence: TGCGCCAGCAGCCAAGGCGACAGACCTAATCAGCCCCAGCATTTT.

The sample holds a few counts of this clonotype. The chain joins TRBV11-2 to TRBJ2-3, with D unclear. Trimming removed 3 bases from V and 4 bases from J, with 14 bases in between. CDR1 and CDR2 from the germline V gene are SGHAT and FQNNGV. The CDR3 contains 15 residues. The CDR3 sequence is CASSLGFPAADTQYF. In DNA, the CDR3 is TGTGCCAGCAGCTTGGGGTTTCCTGCAGCAGATACGCAGTATTTT. Full variable domain (rest looked up from reference TRBV11-2 and TRBJ2-3): EAGVAQSPRYKIIEKRQSVAFWCNPISGHATLYWYQQILGQGPKLLIQFQNNGVVDDSQLPKDRFSAERLKGVDSTLKIQPAKLEDSAVYLCASSLGFPAADTQYFGPGTRLTVL.

This clonotype appeared many times. The chain links TRBV5-1 to TRBJ2-1; D is unclear. Trimming took 1 base from V and 10 from J, leaving 9 bases between them. The CDR3 runs to 12 residues. CDR1 is SGHRS, CDR2 YFSETQ, per germline. CDR3 protein: CASSLLDREQFF. In nucleotides, the CDR3 is TGCGCCAGCAGCTTGTTGGACCGCGAGCAGTTCTTC.

This clonotype was detected many times. The rearrangement uses TRBV5-1 and TRBJ1-5; D ambiguous. The V gene lost 1 base and the J gene lost 4 bases, with 9 bases spanning the gap. The CDR3 length is 14 residues. The germline CDR1 and CDR2 sequences are SGHRS and YFSETQ. The DNA for the CDR3 is TGCGCCAGCAGCTTGTATGGAGCGAATCAGCCCCAGCATTTT. This codes for CASSLYGANQPQHF.

In this sample, this clonotype turned up a few times. The gene calls are TRBV10-1 and TRBJ2-3; 10 nucleotides line up with TRBD1. Germline V gene data show CDR1 as WNHNN and CDR2 as SYGVQD (reference sequence). This CDR3 contains 15 residues. V was clipped by 4 bases and J by 0 bases; unmatched bases: 1. Here the CDR3 reads CASSAGQGSTDTQYF. In DNA, the CDR3 is TGCGCCAGCAGTGCGGGACAGGGGAGCACAGATACGCAGTATTTT.

V usage is TRBV7-2 and J usage is TRBJ2-2; D not resolved. Germline-derived CDR1 and CDR2 are SGHTA and FQGNSA. V gave up 7 bases and J gave up 4 bases, with 10 bases separating them. CDR3 length equals 13 residues. CDR3 DNA sequence: TGTGCCAGCACGAGAGCGACCACCGGGGAGCTGTTTTTT. Translating it yields CASTRATTGELFF. The full variable domain, in which reference TRBV7-2 and TRBJ2-2 provide the parts outside the CDR3, is GAGVSQSPSNKVTEKGKDVELRCDPISGHTALYWYRQSLGQGLEFLIYFQGNSAPDKSGLPSDRFSAERTGGSVSTLTIQRTQQEDSAVYLCASTRATTGELFFGEGSRLTVL.

The CDR3 bases are TGTGCCAGCAGCCGTAGACAGAATCTTCAAGAGACCCAGTACTTC. Translated, it gives CASSRRQNLQETQYF. The rearrangement joins TRBV28 to TRBJ2-5, with a tentative D call TRBD1 (5 bases). The CDR3 extends over 15 amino acids. The germline V gene encodes CDR1 MDHEN and CDR2 SYDVKM. V was pared by 6 bases and J by 2 bases, with 16 bases between.

This clonotype was recorded a few times. The chain uses TRBV7-2 and TRBJ2-4; possibly TRBD1 or TRBD2 for D (5 bases each). CDR3 length: 16 residues. Germline V gene sequence: CDR1 SGHTA, CDR2 FQGNSA. Trimming stripped 5 bases from V and 1 base from J, with 15 bases between. CDR3 in DNA: TGTGCCAGCAGCGCTAATGGGGGTATGGCCAAAAACATTCAGTACTTC. It codes for CASSANGGMAKNIQYF.

The chain recombines TRBV6-2 or TRBV6-3 with TRBJ2-6; TRBD1 aligns across 8 bases. The CDR3 length is 17 residues. Germline values: CDR1 MNHEY, CDR2 SVGEGT. The V gene end was trimmed by 5 bases and the J gene end by 4 bases; junction bases not matched to a gene: 10. The CDR3 loop reads CASSTDQGARGANVLTF. CDR3 DNA: TGTGCCAGCAGTACAGACCAGGGGGCGAGGGGGGCCAACGTCCTGACTTTC.

CDR3 in DNA: TGTGCCAGCAGAAGACAGGGGGCTACCAATCAGCCCCAGCATTTT. Translation: CASRRQGATNQPQHF. This rearrangement joins TRBV6-5 to TRBJ1-5, with 10 bases lining up with TRBD1. Trimming at V came to 6 bases and at J to 3 bases, leaving 5 bases not matched to a gene. The CDR3 is 15 residues long. The germline V gene encodes CDR1 MNHEY and CDR2 SVGAGI.

The table lists this clonotype with a few counts. The chain combines TRBV12-3 or TRBV12-4 with TRBJ1-1; maybe TRBD1 (6 bases). The CDR3 extends over 12 amino acids. V was shortened by 5 bases and J by 7 bases, with 11 bases between the two germline ends. The CDR3 nucleotides are TGTGCCAGCAGTCGGATACAGGGTGAAGCTTTCTTT. Translating it yields CASSRIQGEAFF.

This clonotype was detected ten times or more. At one end, the junction sequence differs from germline, possibly due to a read error. The V gene is TRBV5-1, the J gene TRBJ2-5, with 13 bases identical to TRBD2. Germline CDR1 and CDR2: SGHRS and YFSETQ. The CDR3 runs to 15 residues. CDR3 residues: CASSPGLAGQETQYF. The CDR3 nucleotides are TGTGCCAGCAGCCCGGGACTAGCGGGGCAAGAGACCCAGTACTTC.